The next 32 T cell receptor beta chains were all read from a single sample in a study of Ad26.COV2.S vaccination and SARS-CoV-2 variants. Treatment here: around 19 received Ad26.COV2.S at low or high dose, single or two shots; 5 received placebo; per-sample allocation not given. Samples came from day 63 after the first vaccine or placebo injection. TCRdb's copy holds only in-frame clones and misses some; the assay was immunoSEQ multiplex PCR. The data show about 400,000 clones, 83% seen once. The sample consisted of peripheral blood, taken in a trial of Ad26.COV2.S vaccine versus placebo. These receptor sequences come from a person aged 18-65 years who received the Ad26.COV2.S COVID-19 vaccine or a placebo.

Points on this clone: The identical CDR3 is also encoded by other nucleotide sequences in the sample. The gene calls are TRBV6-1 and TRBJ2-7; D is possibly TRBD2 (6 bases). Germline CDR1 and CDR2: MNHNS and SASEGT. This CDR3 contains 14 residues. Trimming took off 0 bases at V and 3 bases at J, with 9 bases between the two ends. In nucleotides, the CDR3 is TGTGCCAGCAGTGAAGCGGGAGGAGGCTACGAGCAGTACTTC. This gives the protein CASSEAGGGYEQYF.

For the CDR3, the DNA is TGCGCCAGCAGCCTGTGGGACAGAGGAAACACCATATATTTT. This gives the protein CASSLWDRGNTIYF. The chain combines TRBV5-1 with TRBJ1-3; 7 bases line up with TRBD1. V was clipped by 4 bases and J by 4 bases; unmatched bases: 5. In germline, CDR1 is SGHRS, CDR2 YFSETQ. The CDR3 contains 14 residues.

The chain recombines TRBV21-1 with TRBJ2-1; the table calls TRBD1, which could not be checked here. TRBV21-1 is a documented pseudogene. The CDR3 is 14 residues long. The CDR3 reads CASRGTGGDNEQFF. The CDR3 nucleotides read TGTGCCAGCCGAGGGACAGGGGGGGACAATGAGCAGTTCTTC.

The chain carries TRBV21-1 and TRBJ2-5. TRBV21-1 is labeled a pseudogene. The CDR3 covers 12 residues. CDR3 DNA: TGTGCCAGCCACGGGCCGTGGGAGACCCAGTACTTC. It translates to CASHGPWETQYF.

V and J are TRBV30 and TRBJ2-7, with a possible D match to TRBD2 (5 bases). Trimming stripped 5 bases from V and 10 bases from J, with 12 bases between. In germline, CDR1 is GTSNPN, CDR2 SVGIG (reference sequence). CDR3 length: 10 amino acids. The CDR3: CAWGGLGQYF. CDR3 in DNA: TGTGCCTGGGGCGGGTTGGGCCAGTACTTC. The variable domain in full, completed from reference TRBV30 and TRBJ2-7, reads SQTIHQWPATLVQPVGSPLSLECTVEGTSNPNLYWYRQAAGRGLQLLFYSVGIGQISSEVPQNLSASRPQDRQFILSSKKLLLSDSGFYLCAWGGLGQYFGPGTRLTVT.

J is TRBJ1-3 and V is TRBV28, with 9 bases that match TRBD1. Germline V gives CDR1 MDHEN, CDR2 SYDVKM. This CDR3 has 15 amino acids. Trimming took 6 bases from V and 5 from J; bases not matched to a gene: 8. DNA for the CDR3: TGTGCCAGCAGGCCCGGACAGGGGATAAGAAACACCATATATTTT. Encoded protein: CASRPGQGIRNTIYF.

The CDR3 DNA follows: TGTGCCAGCAGAACACCACCCGGACAGGGTTATGAGCAGTTCTTC. Translation: CASRTPPGQGYEQFF. J is TRBJ2-1 and V is TRBV6-5; 8 nucleotides align to TRBD1. J was trimmed by 8 bases and V by 6 bases; bases with no gene match: 12. Germline CDR1 reads MNHEY; CDR2 reads SVGAGI. The CDR3 spans 15 residues.

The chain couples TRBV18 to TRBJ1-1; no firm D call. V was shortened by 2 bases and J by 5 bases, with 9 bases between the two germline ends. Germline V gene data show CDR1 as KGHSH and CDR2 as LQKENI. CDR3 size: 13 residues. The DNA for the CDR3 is TGTGCCAGCTCACCAAGGTTGGTTACTGAAGCTTTCTTT. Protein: CASSPRLVTEAFF.

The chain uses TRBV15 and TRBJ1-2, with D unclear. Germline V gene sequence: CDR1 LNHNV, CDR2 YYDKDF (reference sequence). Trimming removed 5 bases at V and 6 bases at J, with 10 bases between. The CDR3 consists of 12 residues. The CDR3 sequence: CATSGRHNGYTF. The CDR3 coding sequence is TGTGCCACCAGCGGACGACACAATGGCTACACCTTC.

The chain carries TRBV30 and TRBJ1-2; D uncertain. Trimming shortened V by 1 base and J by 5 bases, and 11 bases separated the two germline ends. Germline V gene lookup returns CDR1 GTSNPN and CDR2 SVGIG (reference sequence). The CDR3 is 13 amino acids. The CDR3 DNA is TGTGCCTGGAGTGAGCTGGTTACTTATGGCTACACCTTC. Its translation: CAWSELVTYGYTF.

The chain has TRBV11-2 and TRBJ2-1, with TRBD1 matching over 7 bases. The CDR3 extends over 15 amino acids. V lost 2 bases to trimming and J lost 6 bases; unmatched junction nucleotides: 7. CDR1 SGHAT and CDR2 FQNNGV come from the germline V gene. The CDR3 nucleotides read TGTGCCAGCAGCTTATATTCGGGACAGACCAATGAGCAGTTCTTC. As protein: CASSLYSGQTNEQFF.

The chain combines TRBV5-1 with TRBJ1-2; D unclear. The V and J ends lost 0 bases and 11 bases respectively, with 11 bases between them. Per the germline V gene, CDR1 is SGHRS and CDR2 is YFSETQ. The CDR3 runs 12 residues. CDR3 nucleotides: TGCGCCAGCAGCTTGGGGGGTCTTGGGTACACCTTC. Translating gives CASSLGGLGYTF.

Here the CDR3 reads CASSTRQAAHSPLHF. DNA of the CDR3: TGCGCCAGCAGTACGAGACAGGCCGCGCATTCACCCCTCCACTTT. The rearrangement links TRBV5-1 to TRBJ1-6, with a weak D call TRBD1 (6 bases). Germline-derived CDR1 and CDR2 are SGHRS and YFSETQ. Deletions cut 5 bases from V and 8 bases from J, with 17 bases between. This CDR3 has 15 residues.

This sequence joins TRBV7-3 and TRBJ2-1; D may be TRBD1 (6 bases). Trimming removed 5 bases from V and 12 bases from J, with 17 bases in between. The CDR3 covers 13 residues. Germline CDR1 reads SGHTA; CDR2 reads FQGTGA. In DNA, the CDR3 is TGTGCCAGCAGCAAAGAACAGGGTTTAGGGCAGTTCTTC. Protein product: CASSKEQGLGQFF.

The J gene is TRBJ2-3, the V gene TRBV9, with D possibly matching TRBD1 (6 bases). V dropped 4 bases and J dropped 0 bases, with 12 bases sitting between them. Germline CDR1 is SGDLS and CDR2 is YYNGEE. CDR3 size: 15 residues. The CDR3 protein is CASSLGDTSTDTQYF. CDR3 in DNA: TGTGCCAGCAGCTTAGGGGACACTAGCACAGATACGCAGTATTTT. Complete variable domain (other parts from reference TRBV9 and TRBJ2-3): DSGVTQTPKHLITATGQRVTLRCSPRSGDLSVYWYQQSLDQGLQFLIQYYNGEERAKGNILERFSAQQFPDLHSELNLSSLELGDSALYFCASSLGDTSTDTQYFGPGTRLTVL.

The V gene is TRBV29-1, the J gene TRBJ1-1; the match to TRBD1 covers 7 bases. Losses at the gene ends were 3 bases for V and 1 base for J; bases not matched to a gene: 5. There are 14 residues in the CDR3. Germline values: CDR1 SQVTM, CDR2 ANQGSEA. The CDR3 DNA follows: TGCAGCGTTGAGAAGGGACAGAAGAACACTGAAGCTTTCTTT. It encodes CSVEKGQKNTEAFF.

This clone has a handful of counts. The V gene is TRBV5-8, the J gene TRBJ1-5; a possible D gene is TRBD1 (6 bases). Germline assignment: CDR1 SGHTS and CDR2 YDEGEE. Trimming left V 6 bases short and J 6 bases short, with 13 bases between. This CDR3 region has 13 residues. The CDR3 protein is CASTGQFSQPQHF. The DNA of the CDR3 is TGTGCCAGCACCGGACAGTTCTCTCAGCCCCAGCATTTT.

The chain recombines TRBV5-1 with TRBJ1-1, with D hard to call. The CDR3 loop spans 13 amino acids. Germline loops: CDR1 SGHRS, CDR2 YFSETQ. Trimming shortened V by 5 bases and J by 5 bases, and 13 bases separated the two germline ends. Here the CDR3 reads CASRGSNSTEAFF. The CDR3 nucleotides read TGCGCCAGCAGGGGTTCAAACAGTACTGAAGCTTTCTTT. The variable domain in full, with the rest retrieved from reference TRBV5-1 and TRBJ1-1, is KAGVTQTPRYLIKTRGQQVTLSCSPISGHRSVSWYQQTPGQGLQFLFEYFSETQRNKGNFPGRFSGRQFSNSRSEMNVSTLELGDSALYLCASRGSNSTEAFFGQGTRLTVV.

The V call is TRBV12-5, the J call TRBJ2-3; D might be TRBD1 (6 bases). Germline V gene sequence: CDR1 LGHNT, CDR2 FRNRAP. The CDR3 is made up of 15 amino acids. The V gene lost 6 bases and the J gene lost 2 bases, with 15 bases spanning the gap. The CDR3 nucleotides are TGTGCTAGTGGATCGACAGGCCACCTCACAGATACGCAGTATTTT. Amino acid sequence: CASGSTGHLTDTQYF. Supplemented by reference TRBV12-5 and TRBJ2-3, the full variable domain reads DARVTQTPRHKVTEMGQEVTMRCQPILGHNTVFWYRQTMMQGLELLAYFRNRAPLDDSGMPKDRFSAEMPDATLATLKIQPSEPRDSAVYFCASGSTGHLTDTQYFGPGTRLTVL.

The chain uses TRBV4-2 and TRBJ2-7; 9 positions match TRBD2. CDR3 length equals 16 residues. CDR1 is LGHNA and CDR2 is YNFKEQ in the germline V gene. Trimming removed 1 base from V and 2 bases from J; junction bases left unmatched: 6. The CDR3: CASSQVVLAGPYEQYF. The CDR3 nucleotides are TGTGCCAGCAGCCAAGTTGTCCTAGCGGGACCCTACGAGCAGTACTTC.

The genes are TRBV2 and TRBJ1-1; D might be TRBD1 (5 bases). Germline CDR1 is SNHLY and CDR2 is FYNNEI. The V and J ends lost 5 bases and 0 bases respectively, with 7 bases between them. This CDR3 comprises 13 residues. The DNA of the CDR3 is TGTGCCAGCAGTTCGGGACTGAACACTGAAGCTTTCTTT. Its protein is CASSSGLNTEAFF.

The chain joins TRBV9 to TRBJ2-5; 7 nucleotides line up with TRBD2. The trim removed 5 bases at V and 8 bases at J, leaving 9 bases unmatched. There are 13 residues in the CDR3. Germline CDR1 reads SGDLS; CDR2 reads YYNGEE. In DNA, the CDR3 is TGTGCCAGCAGTAGTGGACTAGTGGGAACCCAGTACTTC. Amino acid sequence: CASSSGLVGTQYF.

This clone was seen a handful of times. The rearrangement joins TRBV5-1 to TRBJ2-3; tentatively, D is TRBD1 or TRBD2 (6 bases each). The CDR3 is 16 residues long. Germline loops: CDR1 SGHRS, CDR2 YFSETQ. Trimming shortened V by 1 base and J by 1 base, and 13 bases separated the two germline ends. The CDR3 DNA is TGCGCCAGCAGCTTGAATGTGGGGGGCGGCACAGATACGCAGTATTTT. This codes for CASSLNVGGGTDTQYF.

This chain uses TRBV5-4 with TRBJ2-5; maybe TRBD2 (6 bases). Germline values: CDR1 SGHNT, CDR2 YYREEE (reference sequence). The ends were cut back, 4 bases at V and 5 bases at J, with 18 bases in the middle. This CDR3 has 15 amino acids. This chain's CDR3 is CASSPRLESKETQYF. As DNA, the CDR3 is TGTGCCAGCAGCCCGCGACTAGAAAGTAAGGAGACCCAGTACTTC.

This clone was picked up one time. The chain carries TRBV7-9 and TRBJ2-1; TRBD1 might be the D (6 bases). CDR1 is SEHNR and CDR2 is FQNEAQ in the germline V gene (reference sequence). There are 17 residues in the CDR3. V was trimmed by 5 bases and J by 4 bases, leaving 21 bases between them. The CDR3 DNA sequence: TGTGCCAGCAGCCCCCTCGGACAGATCCTCTTATACAATGAGCAGTTCTTC. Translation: CASSPLGQILLYNEQFF.

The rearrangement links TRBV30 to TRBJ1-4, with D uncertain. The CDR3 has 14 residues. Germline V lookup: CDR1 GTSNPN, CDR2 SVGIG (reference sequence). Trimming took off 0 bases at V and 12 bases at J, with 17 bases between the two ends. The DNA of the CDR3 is TGTGCCTGGAGTGTATCGGCAGGCTCCAAGGAACTGTTTTTT. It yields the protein CAWSVSAGSKELFF.

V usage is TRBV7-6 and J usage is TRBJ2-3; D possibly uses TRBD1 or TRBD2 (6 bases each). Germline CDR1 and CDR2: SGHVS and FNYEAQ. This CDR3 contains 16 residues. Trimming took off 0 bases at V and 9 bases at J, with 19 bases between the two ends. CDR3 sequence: CASSLAETSLGGTQYF. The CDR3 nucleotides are TGTGCCAGCAGCTTAGCGGAGACTAGTTTAGGGGGAACGCAGTATTTT.

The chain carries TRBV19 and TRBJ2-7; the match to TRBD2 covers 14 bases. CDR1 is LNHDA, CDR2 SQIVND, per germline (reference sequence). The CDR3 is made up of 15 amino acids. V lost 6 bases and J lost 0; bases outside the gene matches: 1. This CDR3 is CASRTSGGASYEQYF. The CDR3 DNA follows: TGTGCCAGTAGGACTAGCGGGGGGGCCTCCTACGAGCAGTACTTC.

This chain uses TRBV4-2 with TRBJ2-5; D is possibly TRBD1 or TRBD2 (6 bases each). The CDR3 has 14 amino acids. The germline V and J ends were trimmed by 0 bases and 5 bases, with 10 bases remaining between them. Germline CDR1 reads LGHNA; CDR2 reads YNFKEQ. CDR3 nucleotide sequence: TGTGCCAGCAGCCAAGAAGGGGGGCGGGAGACCCAGTACTTC. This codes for CASSQEGGRETQYF.

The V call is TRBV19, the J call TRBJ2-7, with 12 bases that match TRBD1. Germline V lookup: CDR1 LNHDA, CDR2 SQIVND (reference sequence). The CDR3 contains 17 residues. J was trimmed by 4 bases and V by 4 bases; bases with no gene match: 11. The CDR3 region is CASSRGRLGQGAYEQYF. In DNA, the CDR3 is TGTGCCAGTAGTAGGGGAAGGTTGGGACAGGGGGCTTACGAGCAGTACTTC.

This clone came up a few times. The CDR3 sequence is CASGLPTSEQFF. The CDR3 nucleotides read TGTGCTAGTGGTTTGCCCACCAGTGAGCAGTTCTTC. V gene TRBV12-5 combines with J gene TRBJ2-1; D remains ambiguous. This CDR3 has 12 residues. Germline-derived CDR1 and CDR2 are LGHNT and FRNRAP. V lost 2 bases, J lost 9 bases, and 8 bases lay in between.

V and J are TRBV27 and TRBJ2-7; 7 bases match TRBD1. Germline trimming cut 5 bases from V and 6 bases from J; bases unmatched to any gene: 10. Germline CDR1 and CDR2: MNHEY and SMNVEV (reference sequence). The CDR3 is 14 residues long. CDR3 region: CASSPLSPGGEQYF. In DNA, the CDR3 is TGTGCCAGCAGTCCCCTATCCCCAGGGGGCGAGCAGTACTTC.